A selection of T cell receptor beta chains follows, all from one sample in a study of Tregs in tolerant kidney transplant recipients. The repertoire was sequenced with immunoSEQ multiplex PCR; TCRdb's copy has only in-frame clones and lacks some. The top ten hold approximately 0.5% of the sample, which has around 98,000 clones, 93% seen once. Sequenced here: CD4+ T cells from blood, sampled before the transplant. The receptors derive from a human donor who received a combined kidney and bone marrow transplant. Each CDR3 is given with its conserved first and last residue. The D gene is left open where the match is weak. The listing skips clone size in some rows; elsewhere it reads once, few, many or a size class.

>TRBJ1-5|once|NA|TRBV6-5
TGTGCCAGCAGTTACCAGCAGGGCGGTCAGCCCCAGCATTTT
CASSYQQGGQPQHF
>TRBJ2-2|NA|TRBD2|TRBV7-2
TGTGCCAGCAGCTTAGGCCAGCGGGGGAACACCGGGGAGCTGTTTTTT
CASSLGQRGNTGELFF
>TRBJ2-6|NA|NA|TRBV6-1
TGTGCCAGCACTCGGGTTTTGGGGGCCAACGTCCTGACTTTC
CASTRVLGANVLTF
>TRBJ1-1|NA|TRBD1|TRBV9
TGTGCCAGCAGCGTAGAATTGGGACAGGGGGCCATAGCTTTCTTT
CASSVELGQGAIAFF
>TRBJ2-1|NA|TRBD2|TRBV10-3
TGTGCCATCAGTGAGGGTAAGACTAGCGGGAGAAATGAGCAGTTCTTC
CAISEGKTSGRNEQFF
>TRBJ2-1|NA|TRBD1|TRBV5-1
TGCGCCAGCAGCTTGTCCCAAACCGGGACAGTCTACAATGAGCAGTTCTTC
CASSLSQTGTVYNEQFF
>TRBJ2-3|NA|TRBD2|TRBV10-1
TGCGCCCTGGGCCAGCGGGAGGTGGAGGATACGCAGTATTTT
CALGQREVEDTQYF
>TRBJ2-7|NA|NA|TRBV7-3
TGTGCCAGCAGCTACAGAGGCGGGGACTACGAGCAGTACTTC
CASSYRGGDYEQYF
>TRBJ2-4|NA|TRBD1|TRBV7-9
TGTGCCAGCAGCTTCGGTGGGACAGGACTAGCCAAAAACATTCAGTACTTC
CASSFGGTGLAKNIQYF
>TRBJ1-2|NA|NA|TRBV28
TGTGCCAGCAGTTTGGAGCACCACTATGGCTACACCTTC
CASSLEHHYGYTF
>TRBJ2-7|NA|NA|TRBV4-3
TGCGCCAGCAGCCAAGATCCTCGAGGTTCCGAGCAGTACTTC
CASSQDPRGSEQYF
>TRBJ1-1|NA|NA|TRBV7-2
TGTGCCAGCAGGGCTGACAGACTGATTGTAACTGAAGCTTTCTTT
CASRADRLIVTEAFF
>TRBJ1-3|few|NA|TRBV11-3
TGTGCCAGCAGCTTAGGAGGCGGCAGAGGTTTCGCCATATATTTT
CASSLGGGRGFAIYF
>TRBJ2-7|NA|TRBD2|TRBV19
TGTGCCAGTAGTTCTTTAGCGGGAGGGCCGTTCGAGCAGTACTTC
CASSSLAGGPFEQYF
>TRBJ2-1|NA|NA|TRBV7-2
TGTGCCAGCAGCTTTCAAAGGGAGCGTGAGCAGTTCTTC
CASSFQREREQFF
>TRBJ2-1|NA|TRBD2|TRBV27
TGTGCCAGCAGTTCAAAAGGACTAGCGGGAGGGAAAAATGAGCAGTTCTTC
CASSSKGLAGGKNEQFF
>TRBJ2-1|NA|NA|TRBV6-4
TGTGCCAGCAGTTCGACCCGGAGCTCCTACAATGAGCAGTTCTTC
CASSSTRSSYNEQFF
>TRBJ2-1|NA|TRBD2|TRBV5-1
TGCGCCAGCAGCTTATTTGCGGGAGAGGCTAGGGAGCAGTTCTTC
CASSLFAGEAREQFF
>TRBJ2-7|NA|NA|TRBV4-3
TGCGCCAGCAGCCACCAGGGGAACCCCTACGAGCAGTACTTC
CASSHQGNPYEQYF
>TRBJ1-5|NA|NA|TRBV6-5
TGTGCCAGCAGTCTATCTAGCAATCAGCCCCAGCATTTT
CASSLSSNQPQHF
>TRBJ1-6|NA|NA|TRBV10-3
TGTGCCATCAGTGAGGACAGATTAAATTCACCCCTCCACTTT
CAISEDRLNSPLHF
>TRBJ2-7|NA|TRBD1|TRBV5-4
TGTGCCAGCGCAACGGGACAGGGGAACCGCGAGCAGTACTTC
CASATGQGNREQYF
>TRBJ2-7|NA|NA|TRBV4-3
TGCGCCAGCAGCTACTCACGAGACGGGAACTACGAGCAGTACTTC
CASSYSRDGNYEQYF
>TRBJ2-1|NA|TRBD2|TRBV7-3
TGTGCCAGCAGCTTAATTCGCGGGGGGGGACTCTACAATGAGCAGTTCTTC
CASSLIRGGGLYNEQFF
>TRBJ2-3|NA|NA|TRBV18
TGTGCCAGCTCAGTCAGGGGAAGCACAGATACGCAGTATTTT
CASSVRGSTDTQYF
>TRBJ2-5|NA|NA|TRBV5-1
TGCGCCAGCAGCTTGGGTCAGATGACGGGAGAGACCCAGTACTTC
CASSLGQMTGETQYF
>TRBJ1-6|NA|NA|TRBV4-3
TGCGCCAGCAGCCAAGGAAGGGGCGGATCCCCCCTCCACTTT
CASSQGRGGSPLHF
>TRBJ2-7|once|TRBD1|TRBV6-5
TGTGCCAGCAGACAGACAGGGGTAAGCGAGCAGTACTTC
CASRQTGVSEQYF
>TRBJ2-5|NA|NA|TRBV9
TGTGCCAGCAGCGTAGATCCCAGTAAAGAGACCCAGTACTTC
CASSVDPSKETQYF
>TRBJ2-1|NA|NA|TRBV18
TGTGCCAGCTCACCACTTCTCTATGAGCAGTTCTTC
CASSPLLYEQFF
>TRBJ1-2|NA|NA|TRBV9
TGTGCCAGCAGCCCGACCGGGGTGGGCTACACCTTC
CASSPTGVGYTF
>TRBJ2-4|NA|NA|TRBV5-4
TGTGCCAGCAGCCCCAAGAGTACCGAAAACATTCAGTACTTC
CASSPKSTENIQYF
>TRBJ1-1|NA|TRBD1|TRBV7-9
TGTGCCAGCAGCTTAGGGGACAGGGAAAGCACTGAAGCTTTCTTT
CASSLGDRESTEAFF
>TRBJ2-3|NA|TRBD2|TRBV5-1
TGCGCCAGCAGCCCTAGCGGGAGGGCCCCAGATACGCAGTATTTT
CASSPSGRAPDTQYF
>TRBJ2-7|NA|NA|TRBV18
TGTGCCAGCTCACCAGGGGACATGGTTGAGTACTTC
CASSPGDMVEYF
>TRBJ1-1|NA|NA|TRBV7-3
TGTGCCAGCAGCTTAGGGGGCAGCCTAAACACTGAAGCTTTCTTT
CASSLGGSLNTEAFF
>TRBJ2-7|NA|TRBD2|TRBV7-2
TGTGCCAGCAGCTTAGATCGAGCGGGGGTTGCCGAGCAGTACTTC
CASSLDRAGVAEQYF
>TRBJ1-4|NA|TRBD1|TRBV9
TGTGCCAGCAGCCCGGACAGGGCTAATGAAAAACTGTTTTTT
CASSPDRANEKLFF
>TRBJ2-5|NA|TRBD1|TRBV12-5
TGTGCTAGTGGCCCCCGGACAGGGGTGGGAGAGACCCAGTACTTC
CASGPRTGVGETQYF
>TRBJ1-5|few|NA|TRBV21-1
TGTGCCAAAGGCGAGGGGACAGTATATAGCAATCAGCCCCAGCATTTT
CAKGEGTVYSNQPQHF
>TRBJ1-5|once|NA|TRBV2
TGTGCCAGCAGTATGGGCGCCGCCCAGCCCCAGCATTTT
CASSMGAAQPQHF
>TRBJ2-2|NA|NA|TRBV5-5
TGTGCCAGCAGCTTCGTGGGCACGAACACCGGGGAGCTGTTTTTT
CASSFVGTNTGELFF
>TRBJ2-5|NA|TRBD1|TRBV4-1
TGCGCCAGCAGCCAACCCGTCAGACAGGGGGCTACGGAGACCCAGTACTTC
CASSQPVRQGATETQYF
>TRBJ1-4|NA|NA|TRBV28
TGTGCCAGCAGTTTGCGACAGGATTCCAATGAAAAACTGTTTTTT
CASSLRQDSNEKLFF
>TRBJ2-5|NA|TRBD2|TRBV25-1
TGTGCCAGCAGCCCGGGACTAGCGGGGGGGGCAGAGACCCAGTACTTC
CASSPGLAGGAETQYF
>TRBJ2-7|NA|NA|TRBV6-6
TGTGCCAGCAGCAGCGGTGTCTACGAGCAGTACTTC
CASSSGVYEQYF
>TRBJ1-1|NA|NA|TRBV6-5
TGTGCCAGCAGTTACTCGAGGAGGAACACTGAAGCTTTCTTT
CASSYSRRNTEAFF
>TRBJ2-7|NA|NA|TRBV5-4
TGTGCCAGCAGCTTCCGGGAGAGGCATGAGCAGTACTTC
CASSFRERHEQYF
>TRBJ2-7|NA|TRBD2|TRBV18
TGTGCCAGCTCACCAACGCTTAGCGGGGGGGGTGTCTACGAGCAGTACTTC
CASSPTLSGGGVYEQYF